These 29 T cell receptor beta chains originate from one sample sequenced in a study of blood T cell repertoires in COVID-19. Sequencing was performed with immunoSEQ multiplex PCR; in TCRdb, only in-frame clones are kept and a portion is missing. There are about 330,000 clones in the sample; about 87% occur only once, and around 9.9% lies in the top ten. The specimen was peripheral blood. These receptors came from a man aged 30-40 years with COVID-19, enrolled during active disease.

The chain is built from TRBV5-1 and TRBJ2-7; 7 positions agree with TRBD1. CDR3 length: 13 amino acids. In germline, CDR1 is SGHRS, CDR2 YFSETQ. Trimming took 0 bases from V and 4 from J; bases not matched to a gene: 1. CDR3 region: CASSLGGQYEQYF. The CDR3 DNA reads TGCGCCAGCAGCTTGGGGGGACAGTACGAGCAGTACTTC.

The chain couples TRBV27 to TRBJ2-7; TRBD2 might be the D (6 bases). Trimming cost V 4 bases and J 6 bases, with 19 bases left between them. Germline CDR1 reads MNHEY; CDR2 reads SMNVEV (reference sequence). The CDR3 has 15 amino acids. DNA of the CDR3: TGTGCCAGCAGTTCCCCGGGACTTAACGCCGTCGAGCAGTACTTC. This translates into CASSSPGLNAVEQYF.

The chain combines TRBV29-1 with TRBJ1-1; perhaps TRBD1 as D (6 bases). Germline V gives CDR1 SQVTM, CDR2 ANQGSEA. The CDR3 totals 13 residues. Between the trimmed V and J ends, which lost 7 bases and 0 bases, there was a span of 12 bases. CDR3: CSAVGQLNTEAFF. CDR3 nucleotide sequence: TGCAGCGCTGTTGGACAGCTGAACACTGAAGCTTTCTTT.

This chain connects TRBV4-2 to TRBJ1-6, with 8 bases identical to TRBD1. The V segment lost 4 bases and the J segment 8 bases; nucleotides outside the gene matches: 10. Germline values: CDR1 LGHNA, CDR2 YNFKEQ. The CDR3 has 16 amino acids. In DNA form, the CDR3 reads TGTGCCAGCAGCCTCCGACAGGGGTGGGAGGATTCACCCCTCCACTTT. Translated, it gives CASSLRQGWEDSPLHF.

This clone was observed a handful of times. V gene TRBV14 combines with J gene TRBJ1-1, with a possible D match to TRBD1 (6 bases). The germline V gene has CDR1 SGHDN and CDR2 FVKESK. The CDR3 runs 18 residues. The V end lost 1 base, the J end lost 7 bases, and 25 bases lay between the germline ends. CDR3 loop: CASSQVGAPRGTINEAFF. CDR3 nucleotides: TGTGCCAGCAGCCAAGTTGGGGCCCCAAGGGGGACAATAAATGAAGCTTTCTTT. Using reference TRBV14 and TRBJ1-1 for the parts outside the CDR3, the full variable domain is EAGVTQFPSHSVIEKGQTVTLRCDPISGHDNLYWYRRVMGKEIKFLLHFVKESKQDESGMPNNRFLAERTGGTYSTLKVQPAELEDSGVYFCASSQVGAPRGTINEAFFGQGTRLTVV.

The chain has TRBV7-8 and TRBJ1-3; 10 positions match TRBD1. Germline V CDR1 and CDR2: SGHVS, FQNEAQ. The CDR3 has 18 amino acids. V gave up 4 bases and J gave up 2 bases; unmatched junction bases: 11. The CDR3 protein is CASSYRSGGTGAGNTIYF. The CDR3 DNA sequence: TGTGCCAGCAGCTATAGGTCCGGCGGGACAGGGGCTGGAAACACCATATATTTT.

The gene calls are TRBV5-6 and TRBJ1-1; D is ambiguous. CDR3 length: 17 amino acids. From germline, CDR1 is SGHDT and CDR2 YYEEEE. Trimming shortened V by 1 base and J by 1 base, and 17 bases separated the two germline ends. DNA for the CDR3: TGTGCCAGCAGCTTGTTGGCGGGCGCTTCCCGGAACACTGAAGCTTTCTTT. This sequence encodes CASSLLAGASRNTEAFF.

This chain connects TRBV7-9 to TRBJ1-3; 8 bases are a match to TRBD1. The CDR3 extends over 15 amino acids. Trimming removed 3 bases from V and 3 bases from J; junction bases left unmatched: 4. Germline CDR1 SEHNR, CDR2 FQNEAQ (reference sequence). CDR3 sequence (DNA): TGTGCCAGCAGCTTTTGGACAGGGCATGGAAACACCATATATTTT. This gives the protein CASSFWTGHGNTIYF.

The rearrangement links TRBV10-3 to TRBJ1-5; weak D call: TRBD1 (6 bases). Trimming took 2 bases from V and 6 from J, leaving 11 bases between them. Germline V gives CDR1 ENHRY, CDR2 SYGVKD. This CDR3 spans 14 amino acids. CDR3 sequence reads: CAISEGRGGQPQHF. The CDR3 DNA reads TGTGCCATCAGTGAGGGGAGGGGGGGTCAGCCCCAGCATTTT.

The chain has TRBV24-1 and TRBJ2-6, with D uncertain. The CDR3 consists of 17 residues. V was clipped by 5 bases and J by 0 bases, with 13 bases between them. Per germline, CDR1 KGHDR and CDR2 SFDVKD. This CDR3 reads CATSVGESYSGANVLTF. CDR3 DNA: TGTGCCACCAGTGTCGGAGAATCCTACTCTGGGGCCAACGTCCTGACTTTC.

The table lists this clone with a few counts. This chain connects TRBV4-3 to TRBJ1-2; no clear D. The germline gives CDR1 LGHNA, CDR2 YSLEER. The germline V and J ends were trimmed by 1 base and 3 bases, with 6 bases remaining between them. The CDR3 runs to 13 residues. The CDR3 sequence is CASSQGRDYGYTF. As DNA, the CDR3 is TGCGCCAGCAGCCAAGGGAGGGACTATGGCTACACCTTC.

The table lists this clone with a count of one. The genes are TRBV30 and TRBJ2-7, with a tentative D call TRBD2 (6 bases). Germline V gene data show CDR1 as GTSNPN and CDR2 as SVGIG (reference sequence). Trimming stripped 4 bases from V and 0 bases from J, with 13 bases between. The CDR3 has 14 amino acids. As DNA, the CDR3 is TGTGCCTGGAATCGGGGACTGGACTCCTACGAGCAGTACTTC. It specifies CAWNRGLDSYEQYF. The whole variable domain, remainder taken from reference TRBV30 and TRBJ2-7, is SQTIHQWPATLVQPVGSPLSLECTVEGTSNPNLYWYRQAAGRGLQLLFYSVGIGQISSEVPQNLSASRPQDRQFILSSKKLLLSDSGFYLCAWNRGLDSYEQYFGPGTRLTVT.

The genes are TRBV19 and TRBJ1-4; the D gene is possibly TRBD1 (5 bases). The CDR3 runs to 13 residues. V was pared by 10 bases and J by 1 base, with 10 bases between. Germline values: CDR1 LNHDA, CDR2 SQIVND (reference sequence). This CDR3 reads CATTGGTNEKLFF. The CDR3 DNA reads TGTGCCACCACGGGGGGAACTAATGAAAAACTGTTTTTT.

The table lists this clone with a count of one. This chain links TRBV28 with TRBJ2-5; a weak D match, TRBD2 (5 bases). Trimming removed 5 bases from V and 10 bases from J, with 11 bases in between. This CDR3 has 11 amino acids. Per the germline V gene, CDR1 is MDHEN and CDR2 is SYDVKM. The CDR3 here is CASSNEGIQYF. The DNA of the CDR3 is TGTGCCAGCAGTAACGAGGGAATCCAGTACTTC.

This CDR3 is CASRPRDSSSHEQYF. The CDR3 bases are TGTGCCAGCAGACCCCGGGACAGTTCATCCCACGAGCAGTACTTC. The J gene is TRBJ2-7, the V gene TRBV6-5; TRBD1 aligns across 7 bases. Germline assignment: CDR1 MNHEY and CDR2 SVGAGI. This CDR3 is 15 amino acids long. V was pared by 6 bases and J by 5 bases, with 13 bases of the junction left unmatched.

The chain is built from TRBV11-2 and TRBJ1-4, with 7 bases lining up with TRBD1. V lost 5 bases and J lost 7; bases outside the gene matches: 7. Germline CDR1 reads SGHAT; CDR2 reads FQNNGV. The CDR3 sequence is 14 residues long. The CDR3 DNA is TGTGCCAGCAGCCCTCGACAGGGTTTTGAAAAACTGTTTTTT. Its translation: CASSPRQGFEKLFF.

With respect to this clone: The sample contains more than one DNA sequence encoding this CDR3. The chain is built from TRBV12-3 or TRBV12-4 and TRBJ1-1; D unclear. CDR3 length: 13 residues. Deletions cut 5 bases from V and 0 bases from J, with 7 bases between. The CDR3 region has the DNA TGTGCCAGCAGTCTCGCTATGAACACTGAAGCTTTCTTT. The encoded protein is CASSLAMNTEAFF.

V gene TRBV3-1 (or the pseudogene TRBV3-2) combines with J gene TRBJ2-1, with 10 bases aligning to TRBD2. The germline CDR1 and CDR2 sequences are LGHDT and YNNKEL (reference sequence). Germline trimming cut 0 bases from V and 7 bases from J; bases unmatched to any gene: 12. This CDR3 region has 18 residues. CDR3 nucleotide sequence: TGTGCCAGCAGCCAAGATCCGAGCGGGAGGGCCGGGTGGAATGAGCAGTTCTTC. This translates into CASSQDPSGRAGWNEQFF.

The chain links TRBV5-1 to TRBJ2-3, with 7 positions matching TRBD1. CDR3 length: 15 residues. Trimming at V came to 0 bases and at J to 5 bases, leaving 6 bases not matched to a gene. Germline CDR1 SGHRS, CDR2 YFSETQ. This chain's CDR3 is CASSLETGSVDTQYF. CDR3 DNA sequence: TGCGCCAGCAGCTTGGAGACAGGGAGTGTAGATACGCAGTATTTT.

CDR3 DNA: TGTGCCACCAGCAGACCTCAGGGTCCCTTTTACAATGAGCAGTTCTTC. Its translation is CATSRPQGPFYNEQFF. V is TRBV15 and J is TRBJ2-1, with D possibly matching TRBD1 (5 bases). Germline CDR1 is LNHNV and CDR2 is YYDKDF (reference sequence). V was trimmed by 2 bases and J by 4 bases, leaving 15 bases between them. The CDR3 totals 16 residues. Drawing the rest from reference TRBV15 and TRBJ2-1, the complete variable domain is DAMVIQNPRYQVTQFGKPVTLSCSQTLNHNVMYWYQQKSSQAPKLLFHYYDKDFNNEADTPDNFQSRRPNTSFCFLDIRSPGLGDTAMYLCATSRPQGPFYNEQFFGPGTRLTVL.

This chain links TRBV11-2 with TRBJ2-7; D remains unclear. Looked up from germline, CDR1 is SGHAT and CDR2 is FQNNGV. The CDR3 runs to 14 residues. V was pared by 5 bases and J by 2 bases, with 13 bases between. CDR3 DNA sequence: TGTGCCAGCAGCCAGCGACTGTTTACCTACGAGCAGTACTTC. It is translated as CASSQRLFTYEQYF.

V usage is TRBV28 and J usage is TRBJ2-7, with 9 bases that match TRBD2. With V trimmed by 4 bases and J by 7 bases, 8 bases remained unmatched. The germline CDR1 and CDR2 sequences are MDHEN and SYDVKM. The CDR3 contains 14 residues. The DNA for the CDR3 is TGTGCCAGCAGTTCCCCGGGACTAGCAAGGGAGCAGTACTTC. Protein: CASSSPGLAREQYF.

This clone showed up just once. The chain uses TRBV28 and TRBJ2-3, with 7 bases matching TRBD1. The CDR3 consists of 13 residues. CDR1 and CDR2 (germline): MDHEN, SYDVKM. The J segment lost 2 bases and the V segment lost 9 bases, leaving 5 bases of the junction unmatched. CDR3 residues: CASPDRITDTQYF. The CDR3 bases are TGTGCCAGTCCGGACAGGATCACAGATACGCAGTATTTT.

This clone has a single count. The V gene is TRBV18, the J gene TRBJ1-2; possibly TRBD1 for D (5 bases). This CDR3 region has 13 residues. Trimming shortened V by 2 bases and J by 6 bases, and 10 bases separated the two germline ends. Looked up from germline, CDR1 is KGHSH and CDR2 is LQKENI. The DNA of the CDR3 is TGTGCCAGCTCACCATCAGGGTTGGATGGCTACACCTTC. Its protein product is CASSPSGLDGYTF.

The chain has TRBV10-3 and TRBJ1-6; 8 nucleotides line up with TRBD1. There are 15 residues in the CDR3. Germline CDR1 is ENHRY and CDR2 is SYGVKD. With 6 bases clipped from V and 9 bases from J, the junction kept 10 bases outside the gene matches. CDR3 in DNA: TGTGCCATCAGCACGGACAGGGTTACGGGTTCACCCCTCCACTTT. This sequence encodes CAISTDRVTGSPLHF.

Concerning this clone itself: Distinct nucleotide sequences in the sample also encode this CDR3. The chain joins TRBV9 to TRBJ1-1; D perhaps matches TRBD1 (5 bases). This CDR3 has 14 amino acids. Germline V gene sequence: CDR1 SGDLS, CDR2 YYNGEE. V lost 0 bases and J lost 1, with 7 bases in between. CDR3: CASSVGRANTEAFF. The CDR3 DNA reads TGTGCCAGCAGCGTAGGCAGGGCGAACACTGAAGCTTTCTTT. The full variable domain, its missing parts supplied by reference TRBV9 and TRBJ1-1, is DSGVTQTPKHLITATGQRVTLRCSPRSGDLSVYWYQQSLDQGLQFLIQYYNGEERAKGNILERFSAQQFPDLHSELNLSSLELGDSALYFCASSVGRANTEAFFGQGTRLTVV.

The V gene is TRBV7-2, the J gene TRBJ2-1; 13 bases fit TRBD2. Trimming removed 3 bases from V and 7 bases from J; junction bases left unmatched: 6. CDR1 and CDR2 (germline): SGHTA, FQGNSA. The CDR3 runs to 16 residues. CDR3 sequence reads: CASSLGTSGMVNEQFF. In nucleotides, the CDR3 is TGTGCCAGCAGCTTGGGGACTAGCGGGATGGTGAATGAGCAGTTCTTC.

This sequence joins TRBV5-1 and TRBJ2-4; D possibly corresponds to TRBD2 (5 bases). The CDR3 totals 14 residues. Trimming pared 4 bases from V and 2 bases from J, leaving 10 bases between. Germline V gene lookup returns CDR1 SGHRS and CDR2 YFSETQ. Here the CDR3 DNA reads TGCGCCAGCAGCCAGGCGGGCTCCAAAAACATTCAGTACTTC. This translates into CASSQAGSKNIQYF.

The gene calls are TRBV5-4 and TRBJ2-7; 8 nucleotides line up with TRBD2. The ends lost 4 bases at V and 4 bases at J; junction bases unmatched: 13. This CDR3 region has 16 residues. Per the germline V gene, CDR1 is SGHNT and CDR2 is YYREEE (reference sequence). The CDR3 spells CASSPIGAGGSYEQYF. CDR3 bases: TGTGCCAGCAGCCCGATAGGGGCGGGAGGAAGTTACGAGCAGTACTTC.